This T cell receptor (beta chain) was profiled in a study of T cells after yellow fever vaccination. Regarding the study as a whole: Shared CD4/CD8 clonotypes were a small share, likely from convergent recombination. Researchers report a weaker secondary response that nonetheless peaked faster, day 5 versus 15.

Of note for this clonotype: The target antigen is unknown.

Germline CDR1 is SGHTA and CDR2 is FQGNSA. The CDR3 has 13 residues. Trimming pared 3 bases from V and 5 bases from J, leaving 11 bases between. TCRdb fed the 5' RACE reads into MiXCR, producing one record per CDR3 protein. The repertoire holds roughly 250,000 distinct CDR3 sequences, with around 13% as singletons. The TCR sequence derives from a man in his thirties or forties who received the YFV17D yellow fever vaccine. Source: CD4+ T cells sorted from PBMCs, taken 45 days after the yellow fever booster vaccination. The gene calls are TRBV7-2 and TRBJ2-7, with D tentatively TRBD2 (5 bases). The CDR3, as DNA: TGTGCCAGCAGCTTTGGGAGCTGGGACGAGCAGTACTTC. Amino acids: CASSFGSWDEQYF.